The present T cell receptor (beta chain) was sequenced within a study of PD-1 blockade in mismatch repair-deficient tumors. Using immunoSEQ multiplex PCR, the repertoire was profiled, and TCRdb retains in-frame clones only, with some absent. The sample contains tens of thousands of clones, about 72% of which appear only once. Sequences were derived from peripheral blood, sampled 2 weeks after starting pembrolizumab. The TCR was taken from an adult with mismatch repair-deficient cancer.

The CDR3 is CASRGQGTLQETQYF. Here the CDR3 DNA reads TGTGCCAGCCGAGGACAGGGCACACTTCAAGAGACCCAGTACTTC. V is TRBV28 and J is TRBJ2-5; 8 positions agree with TRBD1. The CDR3 extends over 15 amino acids. The V segment lost 8 bases and the J segment 2 bases; nucleotides outside the gene matches: 10. Germline V gene sequence: CDR1 MDHEN, CDR2 SYDVKM.